The rows below give T cell receptor beta chains drawn from one sample of a study of cytomegalovirus exposure and HLA in healthy donors. The repertoire was sequenced with immunoSEQ multiplex PCR; TCRdb's copy has only in-frame clones and lacks some. The repertoire holds 100,000 to 150,000 clones, with around 83% as singletons. Sequencing used PBMCs. These receptors all come from a girl aged 2-10 years in good health and CMV-seronegative. The CDR3 runs from the conserved cysteine through the conserved F or W. The D gene is left open where the match is weak. For some rows the clone size is stated as once, few or many, or as a class when expanded; others skip it.

TRBJ1-5 | NA | TRBV7-2 | TRBD1 | TGTGCCAGCAGCTTATCACAGGGGGCAGGGGGCAATCAGCCCCAGCATTTT | CASSLSQGAGGNQPQHF
TRBJ1-3 | NA | TRBV28 | TRBD1 | TGTGCCAGCAGTTTATATGGGACAGGGGGCCGCTCTGGAAACACCATATATTTT | CASSLYGTGGRSGNTIYF
TRBJ2-1 | NA | TRBV6-5 | NA | TGTGCCAGCAGTTACTCGATTCGCGGGGGCAGGAATGAGCAGTTCTTC | CASSYSIRGGRNEQFF
TRBJ2-1 | NA | TRBV6-1 | NA | TGTGCCAGCAGTGTGCGACTAGGGTTCAATGAGCAGTTCTTC | CASSVRLGFNEQFF
TRBJ1-5 | NA | TRBV19 | NA | TGTGCCAGTAGTTGGCATAATCAGCCCCAGCATTTT | CASSWHNQPQHF
TRBJ2-7 | NA | TRBV29-1 | TRBD2 | TGCAGCGCCACAGCTAGCGGGAGGGCGGGGGAGCAGTACTTC | CSATASGRAGEQYF
TRBJ1-2 | NA | TRBV9 | NA | TGTGCCAGCAGCGTGTCCCCCGACAGATCAAACTATGGCTACACCTTC | CASSVSPDRSNYGYTF
TRBJ1-5 | NA | TRBV6-5 | NA | TGTGCCAGCAGCCCAACAGGGTTACGGCAGCCCCAGCATTTT | CASSPTGLRQPQHF
TRBJ2-5 | NA | TRBV6-1 | TRBD1 | TGTGCCAGCAGTGAATACTTCACCGGGACAGGGGCAAAAGAGACCCAGTACTTC | CASSEYFTGTGAKETQYF
TRBJ2-1 | NA | TRBV7-9 | TRBD2 | TGTGCCAGCAGCCCCTCTAGCGGAGCCACGTCCAATGAGCAGTTCTTC | CASSPSSGATSNEQFF
TRBJ2-1 | NA | TRBV27 | NA | TGTGCCAGCAAGGTTTTGGGTACGGGAGAGAGCTCCTACAATGAGCAGTTCTTC | CASKVLGTGESSYNEQFF
TRBJ1-2 | NA | TRBV19 | NA | TGTGCCAGTAATCCGACAGGTCGTAACTATGGCTACACCTTC | CASNPTGRNYGYTF
TRBJ1-5 | NA | TRBV28 | TRBD1 | TGTGCCAGCAGTTTATACAGGGGTATTGGGAGCAATCAGCCCCAGCATTTT | CASSLYRGIGSNQPQHF
TRBJ2-7 | NA | TRBV7-9 | TRBD1 | TGTGCCAGCAGCACCCAGCGAACAGGGGCCTACGAGCAGTACTTC | CASSTQRTGAYEQYF
TRBJ1-2 | few | TRBV7-2 | NA | TGTGCCAGCAGCTTAGTGGGCAGTCCCTATGGCTACACCTTC | CASSLVGSPYGYTF
TRBJ2-1 | NA | TRBV27 | NA | TGTGCCAGCAATACTGCCGGGGCCTACAATGAGCAGTTCTTC | CASNTAGAYNEQFF
TRBJ2-3 | NA | TRBV12-5 | NA | TGTGCTAGTGGTTTGCGGGCAGATACGCAGTATTTT | CASGLRADTQYF
TRBJ2-3 | NA | TRBV9 | NA | TGTGCCAGCAGCGTAGCAACAGATACGCAGTATTTT | CASSVATDTQYF
TRBJ2-6 | NA | TRBV28 | TRBD1 | TGTGCCAGCAGTCCCCGGGACAGTAGCTCTGGGGCCAACGTCCTGACTTTC | CASSPRDSSSGANVLTF
TRBJ2-5 | once | TRBV5-1 | TRBD2 | TGCGCCAGCAGCTTGTTTCCGCTAGCGGGGGGGGTTGGAGAAGAGACCCAGTACTTC | CASSLFPLAGGVGEETQYF
TRBJ1-2 | NA | TRBV7-2 | NA | TGTGCCAGCAGCTACGCCCTGACTGGCTATGGCTACACCTTC | CASSYALTGYGYTF
TRBJ2-6 | few | TRBV13 | NA | TGTGCCAGCAGCTCCCAGCGGTCCCCTGGGGCCAACGTCCTGACTTTC | CASSSQRSPGANVLTF
TRBJ1-2 | NA | TRBV2 | TRBD1 | TGTGCCAGCAGCCCCCCGGACAGGGTGAACCTCTATGGCTACACCTTC | CASSPPDRVNLYGYTF
TRBJ2-7 | few | TRBV9 | TRBD1 | TGTGCCAGCAGCGTAGGGAGGACAGGGTACTCCTACGAGCAGTACTTC | CASSVGRTGYSYEQYF
TRBJ2-1 | NA | TRBV6-1 | NA | TGTGCCAGCAGTGAATACCGGGATGGGTATTACAATGAGCAGTTCTTC | CASSEYRDGYYNEQFF
TRBJ2-7 | NA | TRBV5-6 | NA | TGTGCCAGCAGCTTGTACGACCGACTAGGGGAGCAGTACTTC | CASSLYDRLGEQYF
TRBJ1-5 | NA | TRBV6-6 | NA | TGTGCCAGCAGGGGGCCGAATCAGCCCCAGCATTTT | CASRGPNQPQHF
TRBJ1-2 | NA | TRBV29-1 | NA | TGCAGAGCCGGGGAGGAGGGCTATGGCTACACCTTC | CRAGEEGYGYTF
TRBJ2-2 | few | TRBV7-3 | TRBD2 | TGTGCCAGCAGCTTAGGGACTAGCGGGACCGGGGAGCTGTTTTTT | CASSLGTSGTGELFF
TRBJ2-7 | NA | TRBV15 | TRBD2 | TGTGCCACCAGCAGTCCCAGCGGGGGGGCGGTCGAGCAGTACTTC | CATSSPSGGAVEQYF
TRBJ2-3 | NA | TRBV19 | TRBD2 | TGTGCCAGTAGTATCTTCCGGACTAGCGGGAGCCCAGATACGCAGTATTTT | CASSIFRTSGSPDTQYF
TRBJ1-1 | NA | TRBV7-3 | TRBD1 | TGTGCCAGCAGCCGCGTTACGACAGGGGAGAACACTGAAGCTTTCTTT | CASSRVTTGENTEAFF
TRBJ1-5 | few | TRBV6-1 | NA | TGTGCCAGCAGTGGACGGGGAAGCAATCAGCCCCAGCATTTT | CASSGRGSNQPQHF
TRBJ1-2 | NA | TRBV29-1 | NA | TGCAGCGTTGACGGTTTAACAGGGTCTGGCTATGGCTACACCTTC | CSVDGLTGSGYGYTF
TRBJ2-7 | NA | TRBV7-6 | TRBD2 | TGTGCCAGCAGCCCAGGGGGCGGGGGGACTAGCGGCGAGCAGTACTTC | CASSPGGGGTSGEQYF
TRBJ2-3 | NA | TRBV28 | TRBD2 | TGTGCCAGCAGTCCATTAGCGGGAGGGCTGAAATTGACGCAGTATTTT | CASSPLAGGLKLTQYF
TRBJ1-1 | NA | TRBV7-9 | TRBD1 | TGTGCCAGCAGCCCTCTAGGACAGGGGTCAAGTGAAGCTTTCTTT | CASSPLGQGSSEAFF